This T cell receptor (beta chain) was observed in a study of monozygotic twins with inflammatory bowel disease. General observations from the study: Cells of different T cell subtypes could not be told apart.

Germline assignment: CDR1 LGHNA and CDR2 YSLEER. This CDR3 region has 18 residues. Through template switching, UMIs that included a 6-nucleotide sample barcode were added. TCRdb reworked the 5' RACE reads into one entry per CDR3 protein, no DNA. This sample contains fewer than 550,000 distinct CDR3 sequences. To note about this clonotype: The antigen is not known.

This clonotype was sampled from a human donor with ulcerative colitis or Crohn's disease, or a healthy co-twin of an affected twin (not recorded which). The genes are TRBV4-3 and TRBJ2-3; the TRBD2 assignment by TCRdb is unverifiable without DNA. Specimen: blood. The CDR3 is CASSQGQGWSGSTDTQYF.